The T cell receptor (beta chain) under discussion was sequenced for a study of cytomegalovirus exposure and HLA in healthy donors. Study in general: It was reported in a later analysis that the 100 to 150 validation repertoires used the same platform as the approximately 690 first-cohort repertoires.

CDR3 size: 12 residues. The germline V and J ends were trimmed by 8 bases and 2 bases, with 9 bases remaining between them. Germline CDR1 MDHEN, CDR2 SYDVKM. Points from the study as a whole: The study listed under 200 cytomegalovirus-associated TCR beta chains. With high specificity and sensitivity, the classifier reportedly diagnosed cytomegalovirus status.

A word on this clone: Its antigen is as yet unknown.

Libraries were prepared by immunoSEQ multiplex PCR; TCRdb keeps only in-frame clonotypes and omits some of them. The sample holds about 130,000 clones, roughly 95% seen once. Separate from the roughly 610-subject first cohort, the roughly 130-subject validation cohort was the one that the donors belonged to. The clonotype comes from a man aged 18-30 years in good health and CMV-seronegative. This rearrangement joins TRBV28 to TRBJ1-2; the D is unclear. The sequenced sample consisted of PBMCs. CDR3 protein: CASEGGNYGYTF. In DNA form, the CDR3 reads TGTGCCAGCGAGGGCGGCAACTATGGCTACACCTTC.